This T cell receptor beta chain was recorded in a study of blood T cell repertoires in COVID-19. Study-level background: Collection of acute and convalescent COVID-19 samples took place in the United States, Italy and Spain. From T cells, B-cell-depleted T cells, or PBMCs came the material, which was cDNA or gDNA.

Patients in Seattle were enrolled during active infection, then followed longitudinally. Original analysis: Reference gene primer amplification gave estimated nucleated cell counts. Only in-frame clones appear in the TCRdb table, and some are missing; sequencing was by immunoSEQ multiplex PCR. V and J calls and clone size are given by that table; D and trimming were obtained from the DNA. The sample has a few hundred thousand clones; roughly 90% are singletons. This clone showed up just once. The origin of this receptor is a woman in her 30s with COVID-19, enrolled during active disease. The sample comprised peripheral blood.

CDR3 nucleotides: TGTGCCACCAGTTCTCCCACAGATACGCAGTATTTT. Amino acid sequence: CATSSPTDTQYF. The chain employs TRBV24-1 and TRBJ2-3; D not resolved. Germline lookup yields CDR1 KGHDR and CDR2 SFDVKD. The CDR3 is 12 residues long. Trimming shortened V by 6 bases and J by 2 bases, and 5 bases separated the two germline ends.